What follows are 7 T cell receptor beta chains derived from one specimen sequenced in a study of HIV-infected patients and healthy controls. No cell fractionation was done, so the repertoire covers all unsorted peripheral blood T cells. cDNA was made from around 0.5 ug RNA using alpha and beta constant primers. Alpha and beta chain libraries were made separately by chain-specific third strand synthesis with multiplexing indices. TCRdb reanalysed the 5' RACE reads using MiXCR and keeps one entry per CDR3 protein. Of roughly 20,000 distinct CDR3 sequences listed, 9.5% to 15% were seen once; the top ten hold around 10%. Source material: blood. Receptors originate from an adult in good health.

By share of the sample, this clonotype is medium-sized. The V and J genes are TRBV7-2 and TRBJ2-5; perhaps TRBD1 as D (6 bases). Germline-derived CDR1 and CDR2 are SGHTA and FQGNSA. There are 15 residues in the CDR3. Between the trimmed V and J ends, which lost 6 bases and 5 bases, there was a span of 19 bases. CDR3 sequence reads: CASRLNPRGLETQYF. The DNA of the CDR3 is TGTGCCAGCAGGTTAAACCCCAGGGGTTTGGAGACCCAGTACTTC.

This clonotype was seen many times. The chain uses TRBV5-4 and TRBJ1-1; possibly TRBD1 for D (5 bases). CDR3 length: 13 amino acids. Germline CDR1 and CDR2: SGHNT and YYREEE (reference sequence). V lost 10 bases and J lost 1, with 14 bases in between. This chain's CDR3 is CAPGDVPNTEAFF. The CDR3 coding sequence is TGTGCCCCGGGGGACGTTCCGAACACTGAAGCTTTCTTT. The complete variable domain, with remaining parts taken from reference TRBV5-4 and TRBJ1-1, reads ETGVTQSPTHLIKTRGQQVTLRCSSQSGHNTVSWYQQALGQGPQFIFQYYREEENGRGNFPPRFSGLQFPNYSSELNVNALELDDSALYLCAPGDVPNTEAFFGQGTRLTVV.

This sequence joins TRBV5-4 and TRBJ1-2, with 7 bases matching TRBD1. V trimming: 4 bases; J trimming: 0 bases; junction bases outside the gene matches: 3. The germline V gene encodes CDR1 SGHNT and CDR2 YYREEE (reference sequence). The CDR3 sequence is 14 residues long. Here the CDR3 reads CASSEGTANYGYTF. CDR3 DNA sequence: TGTGCCAGCAGCGAGGGGACAGCTAACTATGGCTACACCTTC.

In its sample, this clonotype was seen many times. The V gene is TRBV12-5, the J gene TRBJ1-5; no definite D call. This CDR3 comprises 13 residues. Germline values: CDR1 LGHNT, CDR2 FRNRAP. V was pared by 1 base and J by 3 bases, with 4 bases between. CDR3 in amino acids: CASGLGHNQPQHF. Written as DNA, the CDR3 is TGTGCTAGTGGTTTGGGACACAATCAGCCCCAGCATTTT.

This clonotype was counted only a few times. This rearrangement joins TRBV30 to TRBJ1-4; perhaps TRBD1 as D (5 bases). Trimming shortened V by 4 bases and J by 7 bases, and 13 bases separated the two germline ends. Germline CDR1 reads GTSNPN; CDR2 reads SVGIG (reference sequence). The CDR3 is 13 amino acids. CDR3 DNA: TGTGCCTGGAATGGGGACGGCGGTGAAAAACTGTTTTTT. Residues: CAWNGDGGEKLFF.

The chain couples TRBV4-3 to TRBJ1-1, with 12 bases lining up with TRBD1. V was pared by 1 base and J by 5 bases, with 11 bases of the junction left unmatched. CDR1 and CDR2 (germline): LGHNA, YSLEER. The CDR3 loop spans 18 amino acids. The CDR3 region is CASSQGSGTGGAGTEAFF. The DNA for the CDR3 is TGCGCCAGCAGCCAAGGGTCTGGGACAGGGGGCGCAGGGACTGAAGCTTTCTTT.

The sample holds many counts of this clonotype. V gene TRBV18 combines with J gene TRBJ1-1; D gene ambiguous. V lost 0 bases to trimming and J lost 2 bases, with 10 bases between them. Germline assignment: CDR1 KGHSH and CDR2 LQKENI. The CDR3 has 15 amino acids. This chain's CDR3 is CASSPPGVTNTEAFF. The CDR3 nucleotides read TGTGCCAGCTCACCACCGGGCGTAACTAACACTGAAGCTTTCTTT.